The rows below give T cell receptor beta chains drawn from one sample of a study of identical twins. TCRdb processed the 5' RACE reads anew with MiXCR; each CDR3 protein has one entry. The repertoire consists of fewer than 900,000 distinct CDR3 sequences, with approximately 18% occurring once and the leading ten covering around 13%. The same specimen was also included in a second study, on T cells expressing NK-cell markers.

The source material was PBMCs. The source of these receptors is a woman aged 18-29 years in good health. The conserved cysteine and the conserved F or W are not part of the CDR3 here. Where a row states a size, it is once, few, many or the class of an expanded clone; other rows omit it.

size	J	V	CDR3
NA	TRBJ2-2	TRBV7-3	ASSLLAGFGGELF
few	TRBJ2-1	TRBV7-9	ATGTSGNMYNEQF
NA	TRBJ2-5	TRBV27	ASSLLGSGSGDWQETQY
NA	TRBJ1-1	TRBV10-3	AISDFEPGGEAF
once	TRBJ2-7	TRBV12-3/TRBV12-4	ASSPGRGPSSREQY
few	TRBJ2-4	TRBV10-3	AAAIRGEGIQY
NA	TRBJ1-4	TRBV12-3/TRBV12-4	ASTPGHLNEKLF
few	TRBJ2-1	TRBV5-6	ASSGGTSGRINEQF
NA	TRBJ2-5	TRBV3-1	ASRPRGSSQY
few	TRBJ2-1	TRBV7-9	ASSLGSGPHEQF
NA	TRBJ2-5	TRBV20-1	SARDRRVGETQY
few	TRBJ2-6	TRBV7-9	ASSLHGIPGANVLT
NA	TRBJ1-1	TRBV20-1	SAPRTGMNTEAF
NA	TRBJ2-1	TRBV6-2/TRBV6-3	ASSSTPERSADWEQF
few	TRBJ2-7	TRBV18	ASSPSGALNEQY
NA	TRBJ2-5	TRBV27	ASRIGVAAGTQY
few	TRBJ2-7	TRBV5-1	ASSLEAGGLDEQY
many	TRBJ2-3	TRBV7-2	ASRLGGAIDTQY
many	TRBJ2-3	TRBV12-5	ASGVKQVTDTQY
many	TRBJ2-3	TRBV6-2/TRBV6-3	ASRTGAGDTQY
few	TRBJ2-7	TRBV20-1	SASGGSKPYEQY
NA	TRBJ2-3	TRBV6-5	ASSYDGSGIKPFPDTQY
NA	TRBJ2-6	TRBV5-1	ASSFSGGYSGANVLT
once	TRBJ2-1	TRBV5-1	ASSLRGGPDEQF
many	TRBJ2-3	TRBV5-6	ASSGGSAGDTQY
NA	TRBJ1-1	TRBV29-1	SVLNTEAF
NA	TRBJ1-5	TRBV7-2	ASSLEVGSQH
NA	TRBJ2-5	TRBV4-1	ASSQATPTETQY
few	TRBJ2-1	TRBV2	ASRVGRIDEQF
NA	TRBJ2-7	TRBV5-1	ASSYREGFEQY
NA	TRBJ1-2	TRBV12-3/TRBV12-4	ASSPVDRQPNYGYT
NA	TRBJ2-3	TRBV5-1	ASSYFRLTTDTQY
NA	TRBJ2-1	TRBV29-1	SVRTSYNEQF